A selection of T cell receptor beta chains follows, all from one sample in a study of siplizumab effects on memory and regulatory T cells. The data were produced by immunoSEQ multiplex PCR, yet TCRdb's version contains in-frame clones alone and is incomplete. The data show roughly 50,000 clones, roughly 84% seen once. Sequenced input: naive CD8+ T cells sorted from blood. These TCRs come from a human donor in good health. The CDR3 runs from the conserved cysteine through the conserved F or W. D genes are given only for firm matches. Clone size is stated in some rows and not others, as once, few, many or a class when expanded.

J: TRBJ2-7
V: TRBV7-2
size: .
D: TRBD2
DNA: TGTGCCAGCAGCGTGGGACTAGCGGAAAACTACGAGCAGTACTTC
CDR3: CASSVGLAENYEQYF

J: TRBJ1-3
V: TRBV7-9
size: .
D: TRBD1
DNA: TGTGCCAGCAGCTTCGAGACAGGGGGCACGTACGGAAACACCATATATTTT
CDR3: CASSFETGGTYGNTIYF

J: TRBJ2-7
V: TRBV2
size: .
D: TRBD1
DNA: TGTGCCAGCAGCCCCGGCAGGGGGAACATTTACGAGCAGTACTTC
CDR3: CASSPGRGNIYEQYF

J: TRBJ2-7
V: TRBV6-5
size: .
D: TRBD2
DNA: TGTGCCAGCAGTCCCGCTAGCGGGAGAAGCTACGAGCAGTACTTC
CDR3: CASSPASGRSYEQYF

J: TRBJ1-2
V: TRBV30
size: .
D: .
DNA: TGTGCCTGGAGCCCTACGCCCACTAACTATGGCTACACCTTC
CDR3: CAWSPTPTNYGYTF

J: TRBJ1-1
V: TRBV25-1
size: .
D: TRBD1
DNA: TGTGCCAGCAGTGGACAGGGGAGGACTGAAGCTTTCTTT
CDR3: CASSGQGRTEAFF

J: TRBJ1-1
V: TRBV5-4
size: .
D: .
DNA: TGTGCCAGCCGGGCGCTGAACACTGAAGCTTTCTTT
CDR3: CASRALNTEAFF

J: TRBJ2-3
V: TRBV19
size: once
D: TRBD2
DNA: TGTGCCAGTTCCCTCCTTAGCGGGAGGTCGGATACGCAGTATTTT
CDR3: CASSLLSGRSDTQYF

J: TRBJ2-7
V: TRBV19
size: few
D: TRBD1
DNA: TGTGCCAGTAGTATTACCATGGACAGGTCCTACGAGCAGTACTTC
CDR3: CASSITMDRSYEQYF

J: TRBJ2-1
V: TRBV5-1
size: once
D: TRBD2
DNA: TGCGCCAGCAGCTTGGAGACTAGCGGGGCATACAATGAGCAGTTCTTC
CDR3: CASSLETSGAYNEQFF

J: TRBJ2-2
V: TRBV6-4
size: .
D: TRBD2
DNA: TGTGCCAGCAGTGACTCTGCCTTACTAGCGGGGTCCACCGGGGAGCTGTTTTTT
CDR3: CASSDSALLAGSTGELFF

J: TRBJ1-2
V: TRBV4-1
size: .
D: TRBD1
DNA: TGCGCCAGCAGCCTTCTGACAGGGAAGGAGGGCTACACCTTC
CDR3: CASSLLTGKEGYTF

J: TRBJ1-2
V: TRBV27
size: .
D: .
DNA: TGTGCCAGCAGTCCCTATGGGGGGGACTATGGCTACACCTTC
CDR3: CASSPYGGDYGYTF

J: TRBJ1-2
V: TRBV7-9
size: .
D: .
DNA: TGTGCCAGCAGCTCCGACCTATATGGCTACACCTTC
CDR3: CASSSDLYGYTF

J: TRBJ2-1
V: TRBV28
size: .
D: TRBD2
DNA: TGTGCCAGCAGTTCTAGCGGGAATGAGCAGTTCTTC
CDR3: CASSSSGNEQFF

J: TRBJ1-5
V: TRBV4-1
size: .
D: .
DNA: TGCGCCAGCAGCCAAGGTCCCCTCTCGGGGCAGCCCCAGCATTTT
CDR3: CASSQGPLSGQPQHF